The next 32 T cell receptor beta chains were all read from a single sample in a study of cytomegalovirus exposure and HLA in healthy donors (dated 2017 in TCRdb). The library relied on the immunoSEQ multiplex PCR assay. The clones in this table, taken by TCRdb from immuneACCESS, are in-frame only. Not every clone is retained; where verified, under half of the shortfall comes from an unresolved V gene, and the cause of the rest is unknown. The sample records over 100,000 clones, roughly 87% of which are singletons. The ten largest clones represent around 1.2% of the sample. Sequenced sample: PBMCs. The receptors originated from a woman aged 18-30 years in good health and CMV-seronegative.

Only a few counts were recorded for this clone. The chain links TRBV6-5 to TRBJ2-2; weak D call: TRBD2 (5 bases). Germline CDR1 and CDR2: MNHEY and SVGAGI. V lost 5 bases and J 5 bases, leaving 9 bases between the germline ends. The CDR3 covers 13 residues. This chain's CDR3 is CASSGGATGELFF. As DNA, the CDR3 is TGTGCCAGCAGTGGAGGTGCTACCGGGGAGCTGTTTTTT.

This rearrangement joins TRBV7-9 to TRBJ1-2; TRBD1 aligns across 10 bases. The trim removed 5 bases at V and 7 bases at J, leaving 10 bases unmatched. CDR1 is SEHNR, CDR2 FQNEAQ, per germline (reference sequence). The CDR3 is 15 amino acids. As DNA, the CDR3 is TGTGCCAGCAGCGCGACGACAGGGGGCGTGGGTGGCTACACCTTC. Its translation: CASSATTGGVGGYTF.

This chain links TRBV19 with TRBJ1-4; 9 bases map to TRBD1. Unmatched junction bases numbered 4, after V lost 3 bases and J lost 5 bases. This CDR3 is 15 amino acids long. Germline CDR1 LNHDA, CDR2 SQIVND (reference sequence). The CDR3 bases are TGTGCCAGTAGTATCCGGACAGGGGTGAATGAAAAACTGTTTTTT. Translated: CASSIRTGVNEKLFF.

The chain couples TRBV6-5 to TRBJ2-5, with a possible D match to TRBD2 (5 bases). Germline values: CDR1 MNHEY, CDR2 SVGAGI. V lost 7 bases to trimming and J lost 5 bases, with 14 bases between them. The CDR3 runs 13 residues. In DNA, the CDR3 is TGTGCCAGCACCGACTACCTTGGGGAGACCCAGTACTTC. Residues: CASTDYLGETQYF.

The chain carries TRBV7-9 and TRBJ2-5; weak D call: TRBD1 (5 bases). The V and J ends lost 2 bases and 7 bases respectively, with 17 bases between them. In germline, CDR1 is SEHNR, CDR2 FQNEAQ (reference sequence). The CDR3 sequence is 15 residues long. CDR3 residues: CASSLTGGEVGTQYF. In nucleotides, the CDR3 is TGTGCCAGCAGCTTAACAGGTGGTGAAGTTGGGACCCAGTACTTC.

J is TRBJ2-1 and V is TRBV5-1; D may be TRBD2 (6 bases). V lost 1 base to trimming and J lost 7 bases, with 18 bases between them. Germline V gene data show CDR1 as SGHRS and CDR2 as YFSETQ. CDR3 size: 16 residues. CDR3: CASSLTGVLSFNEQFF. The CDR3 DNA reads TGCGCCAGCAGCTTGACGGGGGTCCTCTCATTTAATGAGCAGTTCTTC.

This clone was recorded a few times. The V and J genes are TRBV6-5 and TRBJ1-3, with a tentative D call TRBD1 (5 bases). CDR3 size: 14 residues. Looked up from germline, CDR1 is MNHEY and CDR2 is SVGAGI. Trimming stripped 5 bases from V and 0 bases from J, with 8 bases between. CDR3 sequence: CASSGGYSGNTIYF. Here the CDR3 DNA reads TGTGCCAGCAGTGGGGGGTACTCTGGAAACACCATATATTTT.

V and J are TRBV5-6 and TRBJ1-3; tentative D call: TRBD1 (5 bases). Trimming shortened V by 0 bases and J by 0 bases, and 10 bases separated the two germline ends. Germline V gene lookup returns CDR1 SGHDT and CDR2 YYEEEE. The CDR3 has 16 amino acids. Here the CDR3 DNA reads TGTGCCAGCAGCTTGGTCACAGGCTACTCTGGAAACACCATATATTTT. Translation gives CASSLVTGYSGNTIYF.

This chain connects TRBV7-3 to TRBJ2-5, with 7 bases lining up with TRBD2. The CDR3 runs 15 residues. J gave up 5 bases and V 2 bases, and 8 bases lay outside the gene matches. In germline, CDR1 is SGHTA, CDR2 FQGTGA. CDR3 coding DNA: TGTGCCAGCAGCTTAGGGGGAGGGTTCGGGGAGACCCAGTACTTC. It codes for CASSLGGGFGETQYF.

V usage is TRBV25-1 and J usage is TRBJ2-4; 8 nucleotides match TRBD1. This CDR3 is 13 amino acids long. With V trimmed by 3 bases and J by 8 bases, 3 bases remained unmatched. Germline V gene data show CDR1 as MGHDK and CDR2 as SYGVNS. The CDR3 sequence is CASSESGGYIQYF. In DNA, the CDR3 is TGTGCCAGCAGTGAGTCAGGGGGCTACATTCAGTACTTC.

The chain joins TRBV27 to TRBJ1-2; a weak D match, TRBD1 (6 bases). Looked up from germline, CDR1 is MNHEY and CDR2 is SMNVEV (reference sequence). This CDR3 spans 15 amino acids. The V end was cut by 3 bases, the J end by 4 bases, with 15 bases between. The CDR3 DNA reads as TGTGCCAGCAGTTTTAACCAAGGGACACTCTATGGCTACACCTTC. Translated, it gives CASSFNQGTLYGYTF.

This chain links TRBV6-5 with TRBJ1-6; D possibly corresponds to TRBD1 (5 bases). Germline CDR1 MNHEY, CDR2 SVGAGI. V was shortened by 5 bases and J by 7 bases, with 15 bases between the two germline ends. This CDR3 has 15 amino acids. CDR3 in amino acids: CASSPWDGGNSPLHF. Written as DNA, the CDR3 is TGTGCCAGCAGTCCCTGGGACGGAGGGAATTCACCCCTCCACTTT.

The V and J genes are TRBV5-1 and TRBJ2-1, with 8 bases lining up with TRBD1. CDR3 length: 16 amino acids. CDR1 is SGHRS and CDR2 is YFSETQ in the germline V gene. V was pared by 1 base and J by 3 bases, with 6 bases of the junction left unmatched. CDR3 coding DNA: TGCGCCAGCAGCTTGACAACAGGGGGAAGCTACAATGAGCAGTTCTTC. Its translation is CASSLTTGGSYNEQFF.

This chain links TRBV7-3 with TRBJ1-1, with a weak D call TRBD1 (6 bases). The CDR3 runs 17 residues. The V gene's germline CDR1 is SGHTA and CDR2 FQGTGA. V lost 5 bases, J lost 0 bases, and 19 bases lay in between. The CDR3 DNA reads TGTGCCAGCAGCCCCACGGGGGGGGGCAGAGTGAACACTGAAGCTTTCTTT. It yields the protein CASSPTGGGRVNTEAFF. Complete variable domain (other parts from reference TRBV7-3 and TRBJ1-1): GAGVSQTPSNKVTEKGKYVELRCDPISGHTALYWYRQSLGQGPEFLIYFQGTGAADDSGLPNDRFFAVRPEGSVSTLKIQRTERGDSAVYLCASSPTGGGRVNTEAFFGQGTRLTVV.

This chain uses TRBV30 with TRBJ2-7; D unresolved. CDR1 and CDR2 (germline): GTSNPN, SVGIG (reference sequence). V lost 2 bases and J 6 bases, leaving 17 bases between the germline ends. The length of the CDR3 is 14 residues. CDR3 sequence reads: CAWSIARPASEQYF. DNA for the CDR3: TGTGCCTGGAGTATCGCTAGGCCAGCTTCCGAGCAGTACTTC.

The rearrangement links TRBV19 to TRBJ1-4; 10 positions match TRBD1. Germline V gives CDR1 LNHDA, CDR2 SQIVND (reference sequence). Trimming removed 6 bases from V and 5 bases from J; junction bases left unmatched: 6. The CDR3 runs 15 residues. CDR3 region: CASRGRQGANEKLFF. The DNA of the CDR3 is TGTGCCAGTAGGGGGAGACAGGGGGCGAATGAAAAACTGTTTTTT.

V is TRBV7-9 and J is TRBJ1-4; unclear D gene. The germline V gene encodes CDR1 SEHNR and CDR2 FQNEAQ (reference sequence). V was shortened by 4 bases and J by 7 bases, with 13 bases between the two germline ends. The CDR3 runs to 14 residues. CDR3 sequence reads: CASSYSEGSEKLFF. CDR3 DNA sequence: TGTGCCAGCAGCTACAGCGAAGGGAGTGAAAAACTGTTTTTT.

V and J are TRBV2 and TRBJ2-7; tentatively, D is TRBD1 (5 bases). V was clipped by 7 bases and J by 1 base, with 17 bases between them. The CDR3 has 15 amino acids. In germline, CDR1 is SNHLY, CDR2 FYNNEI. CDR3 coding DNA: TGTGCCAGCACCAGGGTTAACGCGCCTTCCTACGAGCAGTACTTC. This encodes CASTRVNAPSYEQYF.

The chain combines TRBV27 with TRBJ1-6; no firm D call. CDR1 is MNHEY and CDR2 is SMNVEV in the germline V gene (reference sequence). Trimming pared 4 bases from V and 8 bases from J, leaving 12 bases between. The CDR3 totals 14 residues. CDR3 coding DNA: TGTGCCAGCAGTTGGGGAGGGATGGATTCACCCCTCCACTTT. The encoded protein is CASSWGGMDSPLHF.

The chain joins TRBV19 to TRBJ2-2; a weak D match, TRBD1 (6 bases). The germline V gene encodes CDR1 LNHDA and CDR2 SQIVND (reference sequence). This CDR3 is 13 amino acids long. Trimming stripped 2 bases from V and 8 bases from J, with 9 bases between. This CDR3 is CASSIQGLGELFF. In DNA form, the CDR3 reads TGTGCCAGTAGTATACAGGGGCTGGGGGAGCTGTTTTTT.

The DNA of the CDR3 is TGTGCCAGCAGCTTAGCTCGGAGCGGGGCAAGCTCCTACGAGCAGTACTTC. This encodes CASSLARSGASSYEQYF. The chain has TRBV7-2 and TRBJ2-7; 7 positions agree with TRBD2. The J segment lost 0 bases and the V segment lost 0 bases, leaving 8 bases of the junction unmatched. The germline V gene encodes CDR1 SGHTA and CDR2 FQGNSA. The CDR3 loop spans 17 amino acids.

This chain links TRBV10-3 with TRBJ1-5, with TRBD1 as a possible D gene (6 bases). Germline CDR1 is ENHRY and CDR2 is SYGVKD. CDR3 size: 16 residues. V was pared by 6 bases and J by 2 bases, with 17 bases between. The CDR3 region is CAISLGGGSGNQPQHF. Here the CDR3 DNA reads TGTGCCATCAGCCTAGGGGGGGGTTCGGGCAATCAGCCCCAGCATTTT.

The genes are TRBV9 and TRBJ1-1; D is unresolved. The CDR3 covers 14 residues. Trimming pared 6 bases from V and 1 base from J, leaving 13 bases between. In germline, CDR1 is SGDLS, CDR2 YYNGEE. This CDR3 reads CASTPRAANTEAFF. Here the CDR3 DNA reads TGTGCCAGCACGCCGAGGGCAGCGAACACTGAAGCTTTCTTT.

The chain has TRBV5-1 and TRBJ1-1; weak D call: TRBD1 (5 bases). Trimming removed 4 bases from V and 0 bases from J, with 10 bases in between. Germline values: CDR1 SGHRS, CDR2 YFSETQ. The CDR3 sequence is 14 residues long. CDR3 sequence (DNA): TGCGCCAGCAGCGGGGCACAGCTGAACACTGAAGCTTTCTTT. Residues: CASSGAQLNTEAFF.

At least ten counts were recorded for this clone. The rearrangement joins TRBV6-1 to TRBJ1-6, with D possibly TRBD1 on 5 matching bases. The CDR3 runs to 14 residues. V was clipped by 8 bases and J by 3 bases, with 11 bases between them. Germline loops: CDR1 MNHNS, CDR2 SASEGT. CDR3 sequence reads: CASRGVVYNSPLHF. The CDR3 nucleotides are TGTGCCAGCCGGGGGGTCGTCTATAATTCACCCCTCCACTTT.

This rearrangement joins TRBV6-5 to TRBJ1-5; 7 nucleotides line up with TRBD1. Germline V CDR1 and CDR2: MNHEY, SVGAGI. The junction had 7 bases not matched to a gene; V was cut back by 7 bases and J by 1 base. This CDR3 contains 15 residues. The CDR3 nucleotides are TGTGCCAGCAAACCACAGGGGACGAGCAATCAGCCCCAGCATTTT. It translates to CASKPQGTSNQPQHF.

V is TRBV11-3 and J is TRBJ2-6; 7 nucleotides match TRBD1. CDR1 is SGHNT, CDR2 YENEEA, per germline. The V gene end was trimmed by 5 bases and the J gene end by 0 bases; junction bases not matched to a gene: 4. This CDR3 has 16 amino acids. In DNA form, the CDR3 reads TGTGCCAGCAGCCCAGGGACAGCCTCTGGGGCCAACGTCCTGACTTTC. Its protein is CASSPGTASGANVLTF.

The rearrangement uses TRBV7-3 and TRBJ2-2; D remains unclear. Trimming stripped 5 bases from V and 1 base from J, with 8 bases between. Germline V gene lookup returns CDR1 SGHTA and CDR2 FQGTGA. This CDR3 has 14 amino acids. The CDR3 reads CASSPVRNTGELFF. CDR3 DNA sequence: TGTGCCAGCAGCCCCGTGCGGAACACCGGGGAGCTGTTTTTT.

The chain combines TRBV9 with TRBJ2-7; 7 bases map to TRBD1. The V segment lost 0 bases and the J segment 2 bases; nucleotides outside the gene matches: 2. The CDR3 runs 14 residues. Germline CDR1 reads SGDLS; CDR2 reads YYNGEE. The CDR3 region is CASSVGDRPYEQYF. DNA for the CDR3: TGTGCCAGCAGCGTAGGGGACAGACCCTACGAGCAGTACTTC.

This sequence joins TRBV25-1 and TRBJ2-3, with 8 bases that match TRBD2. Per the germline V gene, CDR1 is MGHDK and CDR2 is SYGVNS. The CDR3 is 15 residues long. The trim removed 3 bases at V and 3 bases at J, leaving 5 bases unmatched. CDR3 amino acids: CASSEGSGATDTQYF. The CDR3, as DNA: TGTGCCAGCAGTGAGGGTAGCGGGGCTACAGATACGCAGTATTTT.

In this sample, this clone turned up once. This chain connects TRBV5-6 to TRBJ2-7; 7 bases map to TRBD1. Unmatched junction bases numbered 5, after V lost 4 bases and J lost 4 bases. CDR1 and CDR2 (germline): SGHDT, YYEEEE. The CDR3 has 13 amino acids. CDR3 residues: CASSTTGIYEQYF. DNA of the CDR3: TGTGCCAGCAGCACGACAGGGATTTACGAGCAGTACTTC.

This clone was counted a single time. The V call is TRBV2, the J call TRBJ1-1, with TRBD1 matching over 8 bases. Germline trimming cut 4 bases from V and 10 bases from J; bases unmatched to any gene: 17. CDR1 SNHLY and CDR2 FYNNEI come from the germline V gene. The CDR3 has 16 residues. DNA for the CDR3: TGTGCCAGCAGTGTTGGGGCGGTTCAGGGGGCGCGGGGAGCTTTCTTT. Its protein product is CASSVGAVQGARGAFF.